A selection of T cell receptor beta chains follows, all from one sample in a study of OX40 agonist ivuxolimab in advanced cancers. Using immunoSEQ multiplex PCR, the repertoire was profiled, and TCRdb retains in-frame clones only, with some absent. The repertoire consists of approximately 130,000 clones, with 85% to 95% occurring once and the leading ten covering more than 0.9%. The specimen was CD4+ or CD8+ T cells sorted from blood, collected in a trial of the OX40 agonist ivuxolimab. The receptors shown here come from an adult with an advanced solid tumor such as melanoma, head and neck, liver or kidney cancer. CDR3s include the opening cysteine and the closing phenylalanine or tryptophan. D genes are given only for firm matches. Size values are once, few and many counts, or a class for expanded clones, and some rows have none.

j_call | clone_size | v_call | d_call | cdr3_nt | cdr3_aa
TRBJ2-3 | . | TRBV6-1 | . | TGTGCCAGCAGTGAAGGGGCCGGCCGGGTTGGCACAGATACGCAGTATTTT | CASSEGAGRVGTDTQYF
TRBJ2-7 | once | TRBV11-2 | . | TGTGCCAGCAGCTCTAAAGGGTTGTCGTACTTC | CASSSKGLSYF
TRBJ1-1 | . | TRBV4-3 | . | TGCGCCAGCAGCCAAGAGTTACAGAGGAACACTGAAGCTTTCTTT | CASSQELQRNTEAFF
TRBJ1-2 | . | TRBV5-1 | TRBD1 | TGCGCCAGCAGCTCGACAGGGGTTTATGGCTACACCTTC | CASSSTGVYGYTF
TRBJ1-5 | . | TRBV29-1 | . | TGCAGCGTTGGCGAGAATAGCAATCAGCCCCAGCATTTT | CSVGENSNQPQHF
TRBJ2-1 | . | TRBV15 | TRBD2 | TGTGCCACCAGCAGAGGGACTAGCGGGAACAATGAGCAGTTCTTC | CATSRGTSGNNEQFF
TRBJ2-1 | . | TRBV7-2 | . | TGTGCCAGCAGCTTAGGTTTCGGCCGGTACAATGAGCAGTTCTTC | CASSLGFGRYNEQFF
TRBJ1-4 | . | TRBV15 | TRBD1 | TGTGCCACCAGCAGAGGTGGGGGACAGCGTAATGAAAAACTGTTTTTT | CATSRGGGQRNEKLFF
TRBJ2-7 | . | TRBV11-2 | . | TGTGCCAGCAGCTTAGCGGGACCCCCGTCTAAGGGTTACGAGCAGTACTTC | CASSLAGPPSKGYEQYF
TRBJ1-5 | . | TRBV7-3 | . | TGTGCCAGCAGCCCCTACTTAAGCAGGGCCGATCAGCCCCAGCATTTT | CASSPYLSRADQPQHF